This TCR beta chain was identified in a study of control samples from healthy donors and cancer patients. As concerns this clone: One end of the junction fails to match germline, which may point to a read error. Different DNA sequences within this sample yield the same CDR3.

Assay: immunoSEQ multiplex PCR; the TCRdb copy retains only in-frame clones and omits some. Of about 110,000 clones listed, roughly 90% are singletons. From germline, CDR1 is ENHRY and CDR2 SYGVKD. There are 13 residues in the CDR3. Sequenced material: blood. The TCR comes from a woman aged 18 to 35 in good health. The chain uses TRBV10-3 and TRBJ1-2, with D hard to call. This CDR3 is CAIKPGADYGYTF. CDR3 bases: TGTGCTATCAAACCAGGCGCCGACTATGGCTACACCTTC.